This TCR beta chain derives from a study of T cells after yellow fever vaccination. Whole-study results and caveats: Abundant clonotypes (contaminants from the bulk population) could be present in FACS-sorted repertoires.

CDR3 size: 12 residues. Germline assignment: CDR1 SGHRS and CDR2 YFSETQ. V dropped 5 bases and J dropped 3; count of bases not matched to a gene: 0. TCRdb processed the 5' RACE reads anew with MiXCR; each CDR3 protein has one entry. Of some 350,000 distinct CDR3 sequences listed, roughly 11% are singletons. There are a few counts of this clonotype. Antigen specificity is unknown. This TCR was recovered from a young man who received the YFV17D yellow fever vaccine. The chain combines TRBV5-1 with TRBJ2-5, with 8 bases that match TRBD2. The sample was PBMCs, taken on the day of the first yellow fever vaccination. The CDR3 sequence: CASRAGEETQYF. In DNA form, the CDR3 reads TGCGCCAGCAGAGCGGGGGAAGAGACCCAGTACTTC.